This TCR beta chain was identified during a study of OX40 agonist ivuxolimab in advanced cancers. For the study at large: Patients were infused with ivuxolimab every 2 weeks at 0.01 to 10 mg/kg. Three patients, one with hepatocellular carcinoma and two with cutaneous melanoma, achieved partial responses. The study, taken as a whole, reports: At doses 0.1 to 3.0 mg/kg, CD4+ and CD8+ clones expanded. Undetermined was the antigen specificity of the expanded peripheral T cells.

Profiled with immunoSEQ multiplex PCR; TCRdb holds only in-frame clones, not every one. This sample yields just over 90,000 clones, of which around nine tenths are seen a single time; over 0.8% belongs to the top ten. Turning to this clone: Its target is unknown.

The receptor comes from an adult with an advanced solid tumor such as melanoma, head and neck, liver or kidney cancer. The sequencing used CD4+ or CD8+ T cells sorted from blood, collected in a trial of the OX40 agonist ivuxolimab.

This CDR3 is CASSPSDSNTEAFF. CDR3 bases: TGTGCCAGCTCACCATCCGACAGTAACACTGAAGCTTTCTTT. The rearrangement joins TRBV18 to TRBJ1-1; D might be TRBD1 (5 bases). Trimming left V 2 bases short and J 2 bases short, with 9 bases between. CDR1 KGHSH and CDR2 LQKENI come from the germline V gene. The CDR3 sequence is 14 residues long.